A selection of T cell receptor beta chains follows, all from one sample in a study of cytomegalovirus exposure and HLA in healthy donors. The assay was immunoSEQ multiplex PCR, and TCRdb's table has in-frame clones only and misses some. The sample includes 75,000 to 90,000 clones, 70% to 85% of them seen just once. The specimen was PBMCs. These receptors all come from a human donor in good health. Both conserved end residues are part of each CDR3. Each record gives: D gene, clone size, J gene, V gene, CDR3 protein, CDR3 DNA. The D gene is left open where the match is weak. A row's size may be missing; if present it is once, few, many or a size class.

d_gene: -; abundance: few; j_gene: TRBJ1-2; v_gene: TRBV6-5; CDR3aa: CATCFDPTNYGYPF; CDR3nt: TGTGCCACGTGCTTCGACCCTACTAACTATGGCTACCCCTTC
d_gene: -; abundance: -; j_gene: TRBJ1-2; v_gene: TRBV6-5; CDR3aa: CASISPGMGGYTF; CDR3nt: TGTGCCAGCATATCCCCAGGGATGGGGGGCTACACCTTC
d_gene: -; abundance: -; j_gene: TRBJ1-5; v_gene: TRBV15; CDR3aa: CATSRVTDYQPQHF; CDR3nt: TGTGCCACCAGCAGAGTGACAGATTATCAGCCCCAGCATTTT
d_gene: -; abundance: -; j_gene: TRBJ1-5; v_gene: TRBV19; CDR3aa: CASRNLEGQPQHF; CDR3nt: TGTGCCAGTAGGAACTTAGAGGGTCAGCCCCAGCATTTT
d_gene: TRBD2; abundance: -; j_gene: TRBJ2-5; v_gene: TRBV7-2; CDR3aa: CASSLDLAGGETQYF; CDR3nt: TGTGCCAGCAGCTTAGACCTAGCGGGGGGAGAGACCCAGTACTTC
d_gene: TRBD1; abundance: -; j_gene: TRBJ1-5; v_gene: TRBV4-2; CDR3aa: CASSQDTGGGNQPQHF; CDR3nt: TGTGCCAGCAGCCAAGATACAGGGGGCGGCAATCAGCCCCAGCATTTT
d_gene: -; abundance: -; j_gene: TRBJ1-1; v_gene: TRBV27; CDR3aa: CASSLRGGVGNTEAFF; CDR3nt: TGTGCCAGCAGTCTAAGGGGGGGCGTGGGGAACACTGAAGCTTTCTTT
d_gene: -; abundance: -; j_gene: TRBJ2-1; v_gene: TRBV9; CDR3aa: CASSPRGASYNEQFF; CDR3nt: TGTGCCAGCAGCCCCCGGGGAGCCTCCTACAATGAGCAGTTCTTC
d_gene: -; abundance: few; j_gene: TRBJ2-7; v_gene: TRBV2; CDR3aa: CASSERSLQGSYEQYF; CDR3nt: TGTGCCAGCAGTGAAAGGTCTCTCCAGGGGTCTTACGAGCAGTACTTC
d_gene: -; abundance: -; j_gene: TRBJ1-5; v_gene: TRBV5-1; CDR3aa: CASSSEGGNQPQHF; CDR3nt: TGCGCCAGCAGCTCAGAAGGGGGCAATCAGCCCCAGCATTTT
d_gene: -; abundance: once; j_gene: TRBJ2-3; v_gene: TRBV6-6; CDR3aa: CASSKEWSADTQYF; CDR3nt: TGTGCCAGCAGTAAAGAGTGGAGCGCAGATACGCAGTATTTT
d_gene: -; abundance: -; j_gene: TRBJ1-1; v_gene: TRBV4-1; CDR3aa: CASSQTETARNTEAFF; CDR3nt: TGCGCCAGCAGCCAAACGGAGACAGCCAGGAACACTGAAGCTTTCTTT
d_gene: TRBD1; abundance: -; j_gene: TRBJ2-3; v_gene: TRBV6-4; CDR3aa: CASSDQPGGDTQYF; CDR3nt: TGTGCCAGCAGTGATCAGCCAGGGGGAGATACGCAGTATTTT
d_gene: -; abundance: -; j_gene: TRBJ2-7; v_gene: TRBV28; CDR3aa: CASSFLSSYEQYF; CDR3nt: TGTGCCAGCAGTTTTCTAAGCTCCTACGAGCAGTACTTC
d_gene: -; abundance: -; j_gene: TRBJ1-3; v_gene: TRBV18; CDR3aa: CASSLQGQSGNTIYF; CDR3nt: TGTGCCAGCTCGCTCCAGGGACAATCTGGAAACACCATATATTTT
d_gene: -; abundance: -; j_gene: TRBJ2-7; v_gene: TRBV28; CDR3aa: CASSFFVRDRLYEQYF; CDR3nt: TGTGCCAGCAGTTTCTTTGTGCGGGACAGACTTTACGAGCAGTACTTC
d_gene: -; abundance: -; j_gene: TRBJ2-7; v_gene: TRBV2; CDR3aa: CASLGGASYEQYF; CDR3nt: TGTGCCAGCCTTGGGGGGGCCTCCTACGAGCAGTACTTC
d_gene: -; abundance: -; j_gene: TRBJ2-7; v_gene: TRBV6-1; CDR3aa: CASQQARDYEQYF; CDR3nt: TGTGCCAGCCAACAGGCCAGAGATTACGAGCAGTACTTC
d_gene: -; abundance: -; j_gene: TRBJ1-5; v_gene: TRBV18; CDR3aa: CASSPGRGRNQPQHF; CDR3nt: TGTGCCAGCTCACCGGGCAGGGGCCGCAATCAGCCCCAGCATTTT
d_gene: -; abundance: once; j_gene: TRBJ2-4; v_gene: TRBV7-7; CDR3aa: CASSLGLGGIQYF; CDR3nt: TGTGCCAGCAGCTTAGGTCTGGGGGGCATTCAGTACTTC
d_gene: TRBD2; abundance: -; j_gene: TRBJ2-3; v_gene: TRBV2; CDR3aa: CASRKVPGLAGTQYF; CDR3nt: TGTGCCAGCAGGAAAGTCCCGGGACTAGCGGGTACGCAGTATTTT
d_gene: TRBD1; abundance: -; j_gene: TRBJ2-7; v_gene: TRBV19; CDR3aa: CASSIGGDRGYEQYF; CDR3nt: TGTGCCAGTAGTATAGGAGGGGACAGGGGCTACGAGCAGTACTTC
d_gene: -; abundance: -; j_gene: TRBJ2-7; v_gene: TRBV19; CDR3aa: CASSQGNDDEQYF; CDR3nt: TGTGCCAGTAGTCAGGGAAATGACGACGAGCAGTACTTC
d_gene: TRBD2; abundance: -; j_gene: TRBJ2-3; v_gene: TRBV29-1; CDR3aa: CSVIKRGGNTQYF; CDR3nt: TGCAGCGTTATCAAGCGGGGGGGCAATACGCAGTATTTT
d_gene: -; abundance: -; j_gene: TRBJ2-7; v_gene: TRBV5-1; CDR3aa: CASSLEERDRYPLHEQYF; CDR3nt: TGCGCCAGCAGCTTGGAGGAGCGGGACAGGTACCCTCTCCACGAGCAGTACTTC
d_gene: TRBD1; abundance: -; j_gene: TRBJ1-1; v_gene: TRBV2; CDR3aa: CASSGQGNTEAFF; CDR3nt: TGTGCCAGCAGTGGACAGGGGAACACTGAAGCTTTCTTT
d_gene: TRBD2; abundance: -; j_gene: TRBJ2-5; v_gene: TRBV9; CDR3aa: CASSPHPAGGSETQYF; CDR3nt: TGTGCCAGCAGCCCTCATCCCGCGGGGGGTTCAGAGACCCAGTACTTC
d_gene: -; abundance: -; j_gene: TRBJ2-5; v_gene: TRBV27; CDR3aa: CASSLLNQETQYF; CDR3nt: TGTGCCAGCAGTTTATTAAATCAAGAGACCCAGTACTTC
d_gene: -; abundance: few; j_gene: TRBJ1-5; v_gene: TRBV4-1; CDR3aa: CASSQAIVQGPHQPQNF; CDR3nt: TGCGCCAGCAGCCAAGCGATAGTTCAGGGGCCTCATCAGCCCCAGAATTTT
d_gene: -; abundance: -; j_gene: TRBJ2-2; v_gene: TRBV6-5; CDR3aa: CASSYSQGNTGELFF; CDR3nt: TGTGCCAGCAGTTACTCGCAGGGGAACACCGGGGAGCTGTTTTTT
d_gene: -; abundance: few; j_gene: TRBJ1-1; v_gene: TRBV5-1; CDR3aa: CASSLAVNTEAFF; CDR3nt: TGCGCCAGCAGCTTGGCTGTAAACACTGAAGCTTTCTTT
d_gene: TRBD2; abundance: -; j_gene: TRBJ2-2; v_gene: TRBV18; CDR3aa: CASSLRLAGVTGTGELFF; CDR3nt: TGTGCCAGCTCGCTCAGACTAGCGGGGGTTACCGGGACCGGGGAGCTGTTTTTT
d_gene: -; abundance: -; j_gene: TRBJ1-6; v_gene: TRBV11-2; CDR3aa: CASSARGPESPLHF; CDR3nt: TGTGCCAGCAGCGCGCGGGGCCCGGAATCACCCCTCCACTTT
d_gene: -; abundance: -; j_gene: TRBJ1-1; v_gene: TRBV7-2; CDR3aa: CASSLNRVMNTEAFF; CDR3nt: TGTGCCAGCAGCTTAAACAGGGTCATGAACACTGAAGCTTTCTTT
d_gene: -; abundance: -; j_gene: TRBJ2-7; v_gene: TRBV7-6; CDR3aa: CASSSHPGKGEQYF; CDR3nt: TGTGCCAGCAGCTCCCATCCAGGGAAGGGCGAGCAGTACTTC
d_gene: -; abundance: once; j_gene: TRBJ1-1; v_gene: TRBV9; CDR3aa: CASSAQPPGQGGTEAFF; CDR3nt: TGTGCCAGCAGCGCCCAGCCCCCGGGTCAGGGAGGAACTGAAGCTTTCTTT
d_gene: -; abundance: -; j_gene: TRBJ1-2; v_gene: TRBV11-2; CDR3aa: CASSLAGGNYGYTF; CDR3nt: TGTGCCAGCAGCTTAGCGGGGGGAAACTATGGCTACACCTTC
d_gene: TRBD1; abundance: -; j_gene: TRBJ1-3; v_gene: TRBV10-3; CDR3aa: CAISARQGAGGNTIYF; CDR3nt: TGTGCCATCAGTGCAAGACAGGGCGCGGGTGGAAACACCATATATTTT
d_gene: TRBD1; abundance: once; j_gene: TRBJ2-5; v_gene: TRBV5-6; CDR3aa: CASSPDRGLQETQYF; CDR3nt: TGTGCCAGCAGCCCGGACAGGGGTCTTCAAGAGACCCAGTACTTC
d_gene: -; abundance: -; j_gene: TRBJ2-6; v_gene: TRBV19; CDR3aa: CASSIGVSGANVLTF; CDR3nt: TGTGCCAGTAGTATCGGAGTCTCTGGGGCCAACGTCCTGACTTTC
d_gene: -; abundance: -; j_gene: TRBJ2-2; v_gene: TRBV6-5; CDR3aa: CASSYSRGGNTGELFF; CDR3nt: TGTGCCAGCAGTTACTCGCGAGGGGGGAACACCGGGGAGCTGTTTTTT
d_gene: TRBD1; abundance: -; j_gene: TRBJ1-1; v_gene: TRBV29-1; CDR3aa: CSVLHSGTGGLNTEAFF; CDR3nt: TGCAGCGTTCTACACTCCGGGACAGGGGGGCTGAACACTGAAGCTTTCTTT
d_gene: TRBD1; abundance: -; j_gene: TRBJ1-1; v_gene: TRBV19; CDR3aa: CASSSNPQGAFSTEAFF; CDR3nt: TGTGCCAGTAGTTCAAACCCACAGGGGGCCTTTAGCACTGAAGCTTTCTTT